This is a list of T cell receptor beta chains from one sample in a study of blood T cells in healthy people across ages. TCRdb passed the 5' RACE reads through MiXCR, listing each CDR3 protein once. The sample lists just under 900,000 distinct CDR3 sequences, roughly 26% seen once, with roughly 17% in the top ten. Sequenced sample: blood. These receptors all stem from a woman at least 80 years old in good health. Both conserved end residues are part of each CDR3. Each record gives: CDR3 protein, CDR3 DNA, clone size, V gene, J gene, D gene. A D gene is named only where the DNA matches it firmly. Size is stated for part of the rows, as once, few or many counts, or as a class when the clone is expanded.

CDR3: CASSFPSGRPNEKLFF
DNA: TGTGCCAGCAGTTTCCCCTCAGGGCGGCCTAATGAAAAACTGTTTTTT
size: many
V: TRBV27
J: TRBJ1-4
D: NA

CDR3: CASSTKLAHEQYF
DNA: TGTGCCAGTAGTACCAAACTAGCCCACGAGCAGTACTTC
size: NA
V: TRBV19
J: TRBJ2-7
D: NA

CDR3: CASRITGSSYEQYF
DNA: TGTGCCAGCAGGATAACGGGGAGCTCCTACGAGCAGTACTTC
size: many
V: TRBV6-2/TRBV6-3
J: TRBJ2-7
D: NA

CDR3: CASSLDRSGYGYTF
DNA: TGTGCCAGCAGCTTAGACAGGTCGGGCTATGGCTACACCTTC
size: many
V: TRBV11-2
J: TRBJ1-2
D: NA

CDR3: CAWMEQGGSPLHF
DNA: TGTGCCTGGATGGAGCAGGGTGGATCACCCCTCCACTTT
size: few
V: TRBV30
J: TRBJ1-6
D: NA

CDR3: CASSLGTPPGANVLTF
DNA: TGCGCCAGCAGCTTAGGGACTCCTCCTGGGGCCAACGTCCTGACTTTC
size: many
V: TRBV5-1
J: TRBJ2-6
D: NA

CDR3: CASSLEGKTGGAYGYTF
DNA: TGTGCCAGCAGCTTAGAGGGGAAGACAGGGGGAGCCTATGGCTACACCTTC
size: NA
V: TRBV11-2
J: TRBJ1-2
D: TRBD1

CDR3: CSVFTGEGGYNEQFF
DNA: TGCAGCGTTTTCACAGGGGAGGGAGGCTACAATGAGCAGTTCTTC
size: many
V: TRBV29-1
J: TRBJ2-1
D: NA

CDR3: CASSIGTTLSYEQYF
DNA: TGTGCCAGCAGCATTGGGACTACCCTCTCCTACGAGCAGTACTTC
size: NA
V: TRBV7-9
J: TRBJ2-7
D: TRBD2

CDR3: CASSQEFETGTNEKLFF
DNA: TGCGCCAGCAGCCAAGAGTTTGAGACAGGAACTAATGAAAAACTGTTTTTT
size: few
V: TRBV4-3
J: TRBJ1-4
D: NA

CDR3: CASSYRTAYEQYF
DNA: TGTGCCAGCAGTTATCGGACAGCCTACGAGCAGTACTTC
size: many
V: TRBV27
J: TRBJ2-7
D: NA

CDR3: CASSLALSTGRPRGGEQYF
DNA: TGTGCCAGCAGCTTAGCCCTAAGCACGGGCAGACCCCGGGGCGGTGAGCAGTACTTC
size: NA
V: TRBV7-2
J: TRBJ2-7
D: NA

CDR3: CASRRDSAPYEQYF
DNA: TGTGCCAGCAGAAGGGACAGTGCCCCCTACGAGCAGTACTTC
size: many
V: TRBV5-5
J: TRBJ2-7
D: TRBD1

CDR3: CASSLGLSTDTRYF
DNA: TGTGCCAGCAGCCTGGGACTGAGCACAGATACGCGGTATTTT
size: NA
V: TRBV7-6
J: TRBJ2-3
D: NA

CDR3: CASSYSIWRRGAQQETQYF
DNA: TGTGCCAGCAGTTACTCGATCTGGCGGCGGGGGGCCCAACAAGAGACCCAGTACTTC
size: many
V: TRBV6-2/TRBV6-3
J: TRBJ2-5
D: TRBD2

CDR3: CASSCGTAQETQYF
DNA: TGTGCCAGCAGTTGCGGGACAGCCCAAGAGACCCAGTACTTC
size: once
V: TRBV6-2/TRBV6-3
J: TRBJ2-5
D: NA

CDR3: CASSLQLYGYTF
DNA: TGTGCCAGCAGCCTACAGCTTTATGGCTACACCTTC
size: many
V: TRBV7-2
J: TRBJ1-2
D: NA

CDR3: CASTTGGSYNEQFF
DNA: TGTGCCAGCACTACAGGGGGCTCCTACAATGAGCAGTTCTTC
size: NA
V: TRBV6-5
J: TRBJ2-1
D: TRBD1

CDR3: CASSSPGRFYEQYF
DNA: TGTGCCAGCAGTTCGCCGGGACGGTTCTACGAGCAGTACTTC
size: NA
V: TRBV28
J: TRBJ2-7
D: NA

CDR3: CASSQVPTLGASGGPGNEQFF
DNA: TGTGCCAGCAGCCAAGTTCCAACCCTTGGGGCTAGCGGGGGCCCAGGTAATGAGCAGTTCTTC
size: few
V: TRBV3-1
J: TRBJ2-1
D: TRBD2

CDR3: CASSFGARRSNQPQHF
DNA: TGTGCCAGCAGTTTCGGTGCCCGGAGGTCAAATCAGCCCCAGCATTTT
size: NA
V: TRBV12-3/TRBV12-4
J: TRBJ1-5
D: NA

CDR3: CASSPGSGGGQETQYF
DNA: TGCGCCAGCAGCCCCGGGAGCGGGGGTGGTCAAGAGACCCAGTACTTC
size: many
V: TRBV4-3
J: TRBJ2-5
D: TRBD2

CDR3: CASSVEPRTDTQYF
DNA: TGTGCCAGCAGTGTCGAGCCGCGCACAGATACGCAGTATTTT
size: many
V: TRBV9
J: TRBJ2-3
D: NA

CDR3: CASSLRPGTVNQPQHF
DNA: TGTGCCAGCAGCTTACGCCCAGGGACAGTGAATCAGCCCCAGCATTTT
size: many
V: TRBV7-2
J: TRBJ1-5
D: TRBD1

CDR3: CATSRDYGYNYDYTF
DNA: TGTGCCACCAGCAGAGATTACGGCTATAACTATGACTACACCTTC
size: NA
V: TRBV15
J: TRBJ1-2
D: NA

CDR3: CASNKRGRGDTQYF
DNA: TGTGCCAGCAATAAACGAGGGAGAGGGGATACGCAGTATTTT
size: NA
V: TRBV12-3/TRBV12-4
J: TRBJ2-3
D: NA

CDR3: CASSLSAGGYEQYF
DNA: TGTGCCAGCAGCTTATCAGCGGGGGGCTACGAGCAGTACTTC
size: many
V: TRBV7-2
J: TRBJ2-7
D: TRBD2

CDR3: CASSFSLRDGLFF
DNA: TGTGCCAGCAGCTTTAGCCTCCGGGACGGGCTGTTCTTC
size: few
V: TRBV11-2
J: TRBJ2-1
D: NA

CDR3: CSARDEGRGPTDTQYF
DNA: TGCAGTGCTAGAGATGAGGGCAGGGGGCCCACAGATACGCAGTATTTT
size: many
V: TRBV20-1
J: TRBJ2-3
D: TRBD1

CDR3: CASSSSGAGQGYEQYF
DNA: TGTGCCAGCAGCTCATCTGGGGCGGGACAGGGCTACGAGCAGTACTTC
size: NA
V: TRBV7-9
J: TRBJ2-7
D: TRBD1

CDR3: CASSSPGTVDTGELFF
DNA: TGTGCCAGCAGCTCGCCAGGGACGGTGGACACCGGGGAGCTGTTTTTT
size: NA
V: TRBV12-3/TRBV12-4
J: TRBJ2-2
D: NA

CDR3: CASNPWGRPYEQYF
DNA: TGTGCCAGCAACCCTTGGGGCAGGCCCTACGAGCAGTACTTC
size: NA
V: TRBV28
J: TRBJ2-7
D: NA

CDR3: CASSDWGQGSYEQYF
DNA: TGTGCCAGCAGTGATTGGGGACAGGGCTCCTACGAGCAGTACTTC
size: many
V: TRBV25-1
J: TRBJ2-7
D: TRBD1

CDR3: CASSPSGAQPGSPLHF
DNA: TGTGCCAGCAGCCCTTCTGGGGCCCAGCCGGGTTCACCCCTCCACTTT
size: NA
V: TRBV9
J: TRBJ1-6
D: NA

CDR3: CSVATGSGYYGYTF
DNA: TGCAGCGTTGCGACAGGGAGCGGCTATTATGGCTACACCTTC
size: many
V: TRBV29-1
J: TRBJ1-2
D: TRBD1

CDR3: CASSFSTSVNEQFF
DNA: TGTGCCAGCAGTTTCTCGACTAGCGTGAATGAGCAGTTCTTC
size: NA
V: TRBV12-3/TRBV12-4
J: TRBJ2-1
D: TRBD2

CDR3: CASSQRVSTDTRYF
DNA: TGTGCCAGCAGCCAGCGGGTTAGCACAGATACGCGGTATTTT
size: NA
V: TRBV6-5
J: TRBJ2-3
D: NA

CDR3: CATSRGANTEAFF
DNA: TGTGCCACCAGCAGAGGGGCGAACACTGAAGCTTTCTTT
size: few
V: TRBV15
J: TRBJ1-1
D: NA

CDR3: CSASNQGVPEAFF
DNA: TGCAGTGCTAGTAACCAGGGGGTTCCTGAAGCTTTCTTT
size: few
V: TRBV20-1
J: TRBJ1-1
D: TRBD1

CDR3: CSARDPGEKLFF
DNA: TGCAGTGCTAGAGATCCGGGGGAAAAACTGTTTTTT
size: NA
V: TRBV20-1
J: TRBJ1-4
D: NA

CDR3: CASSPPSETQYF
DNA: TGTGCCAGCTCACCCCCTTCCGAGACCCAGTACTTC
size: few
V: TRBV18
J: TRBJ2-5
D: NA

CDR3: CASSHRQGATDTQYF
DNA: TGTGCCAGCAGCCATCGACAGGGGGCCACAGATACGCAGTATTTT
size: NA
V: TRBV7-8
J: TRBJ2-3
D: TRBD1

CDR3: CASSPDPSGVRYF
DNA: TGTGCCAGCAGCCCCGATCCTAGCGGGGTACGGTATTTT
size: many
V: TRBV7-2
J: TRBJ2-3
D: TRBD2

CDR3: CASSLDYGTGAGADTEAFF
DNA: TGTGCCAGCAGCTTAGATTACGGGACAGGGGCGGGGGCGGACACTGAAGCTTTCTTT
size: NA
V: TRBV11-2
J: TRBJ1-1
D: TRBD1

CDR3: CASSFGTGKGTQYF
DNA: TGTGCCAGCAGCTTCGGGACGGGGAAGGGTACGCAGTATTTT
size: NA
V: TRBV7-9
J: TRBJ2-3
D: NA

CDR3: CASSYSRPRKETQYF
DNA: TGTGCCAGCAGTTACTCCAGGCCGAGAAAAGAGACCCAGTACTTC
size: many
V: TRBV6-5
J: TRBJ2-5
D: NA

CDR3: CASSSDRGPYNEQFF
DNA: TGTGCCAGCAGCTCGGACAGGGGTCCCTACAATGAGCAGTTCTTC
size: many
V: TRBV7-2
J: TRBJ2-1
D: TRBD1

CDR3: CANETAWETQFF
DNA: TGTGCCAACGAAACGGCTTGGGAGACCCAGTTCTTC
size: NA
V: TRBV6-7
J: TRBJ2-1
D: NA

CDR3: CASSLDMGKAKLFF
DNA: TGTGCCAGCAGTTTAGACATGGGTAAAGCAAAACTGTTTTTT
size: many
V: TRBV7-9
J: TRBJ1-4
D: NA

CDR3: CSARAQDTGQYF
DNA: TGCAGTGCTAGAGCCCAAGATACTGGGCAGTACTTC
size: NA
V: TRBV20-1
J: TRBJ2-4
D: NA

CDR3: CASSRYLYNEQFF
DNA: TGTGCCAGCAGCCGTTACCTTTACAATGAGCAGTTCTTC
size: NA
V: TRBV7-2
J: TRBJ2-1
D: NA

CDR3: CASSQGGPFSYNSPLHF
DNA: TGTGCCAGCAGCCAGGGGGGACCTTTCTCCTATAATTCACCCCTCCACTTT
size: NA
V: TRBV4-1
J: TRBJ1-6
D: TRBD1

CDR3: CASSQYPPGINTEAFF
DNA: TGTGCCAGCAGCCAATACCCGCCAGGGATAAACACTGAAGCTTTCTTT
size: NA
V: TRBV14
J: TRBJ1-1
D: NA

CDR3: CASRTGPSTDTQYF
DNA: TGTGCCAGCAGGACAGGCCCTAGCACAGATACGCAGTATTTT
size: many
V: TRBV6-1
J: TRBJ2-3
D: NA

CDR3: CSARDSMVPDTQYF
DNA: TGCAGTGCTAGAGATTCTATGGTCCCAGATACGCAGTATTTT
size: many
V: TRBV20-1
J: TRBJ2-3
D: NA

CDR3: CASSQALQGTWEQYF
DNA: TGCGCCAGCAGCCAAGCGTTACAGGGAACCTGGGAGCAGTACTTC
size: many
V: TRBV4-1
J: TRBJ2-7
D: NA

CDR3: CASSLAPGSSYEQYF
DNA: TGTGCCAGCAGCTTAGCCCCGGGTAGCTCCTACGAGCAGTACTTC
size: many
V: TRBV7-8
J: TRBJ2-7
D: NA

CDR3: CASPIRGEQYF
DNA: TGTGCCAGCCCCATTCGTGGCGAGCAGTACTTC
size: many
V: TRBV6-6
J: TRBJ2-7
D: NA

CDR3: CASSQAGGDEQYF
DNA: TGTGCCAGCAGCCAAGCAGGGGGGGACGAGCAGTACTTC
size: NA
V: TRBV9
J: TRBJ2-7
D: NA